The 3 T cell receptor beta chains below come from one sample, sequenced in a study of identical twins. MiXCR was run by TCRdb on the 5' RACE reads, yielding one entry per CDR3 protein. The sample gives approximately 280,000 distinct CDR3 sequences, 8% to 9% of which show up once; over 2% is in the top ten. These same records also appear under a second study, on yellow fever vaccine responses in identical twins.

Input material: memory (CD45RO+) T cells sorted from blood. The receptors were sampled from a woman younger than 30 in good health.

At least ten counts were recorded for this clonotype. The gene calls are TRBV4-2 and TRBJ2-1; 7 bases agree with TRBD1. CDR3 size: 17 residues. V shed 0 bases, J shed 0 bases, and the junction held 5 bases outside the gene matches. Germline V gives CDR1 LGHNA, CDR2 YNFKEQ. In DNA, the CDR3 is TGTGCCAGCAGCCAAGATAAAGGGGGCAGCTCCTACAATGAGCAGTTCTTC. Amino acid sequence: CASSQDKGGSSYNEQFF.

Ten or more counts support this clonotype. An end of the junction differs from the germline gene, which may be a read error. The gene calls are TRBV5-1 and TRBJ1-1; a possible D gene is TRBD1 (5 bases). Germline V gene data show CDR1 as SGHRS and CDR2 as YFSETQ. CDR3 length: 14 amino acids. CDR3 sequence reads: CASSLAWGNAEAFF. In DNA form, the CDR3 reads TGCGCCAGCAGCTTGGCCTGGGGGAACGCTGAAGCTTTCTTT.

This sequence joins TRBV20-1 and TRBJ1-6; possibly TRBD1 for D (5 bases). Trimming removed 7 bases at V and 5 bases at J, with 12 bases between. Germline CDR1 and CDR2: DFQATT and SNEGSKA (reference sequence). The CDR3 has 13 residues. The CDR3 DNA sequence: TGCAGTGTGGTCAAGGGGAATAATTCACCCCTCCACTTT. As protein: CSVVKGNNSPLHF.